These 17 T cell receptor beta chains were sequenced from one sample in a study of human T cells and chemical hapten exposure. Time point indicated: pre-sensitization, week 0. Specified treatment: therapeutic diphenylcyclopropenone sensitization with weekly scalp DPC. TCRdb ran MiXCR on the RACE reads and lists one entry per CDR3 protein. The sample yields around 300,000 distinct CDR3 sequences, around 5.5% seen once. Sequencing used whole blood, obtained in connection with sensitization to the hapten diphenylcyclopropenone (DPC). The source of these receptors is a woman aged 18-29 years with alopecia areata. Some clones in this sample may be carry-over from other donors' samples.

This clonotype showed up many times. The chain uses TRBV12-3 or TRBV12-4 and TRBJ2-3; D might be TRBD1 or TRBD2, each matching 5 bases. There are 14 residues in the CDR3. V was shortened by 6 bases and J by 0 bases, with 10 bases between the two germline ends. The CDR3 reads CASSRDLSTDTQYF. CDR3 sequence (DNA): TGTGCCAGCAGCCGGGACCTCAGCACAGATACGCAGTATTTT.

J is TRBJ2-7 and V is TRBV20-1; D uncertain. The length of the CDR3 is 11 residues. Trimming removed 0 bases at V and 9 bases at J, with 9 bases between. Per the germline V gene, CDR1 is DFQATT and CDR2 is SNEGSKA (reference sequence). CDR3 nucleotide sequence: TGCAGTGCTAGAGACAGTCACCTGCAGTACTTC. Protein product: CSARDSHLQYF.

This clonotype was detected a few times. V and J are TRBV7-9 and TRBJ1-2, with unresolved D. Germline values: CDR1 SEHNR, CDR2 FQNEAQ (reference sequence). The CDR3 has 13 amino acids. V was trimmed by 1 base and J by 6 bases, leaving 9 bases between them. The CDR3 protein is CASSLGVADGYTF. In DNA, the CDR3 is TGTGCCAGCAGCTTAGGGGTAGCGGATGGCTACACCTTC.

This clonotype was counted ten times or more. CDR3 amino acids: CSVLDRAQVVTQYF. The DNA of the CDR3 is TGCAGCGTCTTGGACAGAGCCCAAGTCGTCACCCAGTACTTC. The chain has TRBV29-1 and TRBJ2-5; possibly TRBD1 for D (6 bases). Germline V gene lookup returns CDR1 SQVTM and CDR2 ANQGSEA. The CDR3 covers 14 residues. The ends were cut back, 6 bases at V and 8 bases at J, with 22 bases in the middle.

This clonotype was counted a few times. This chain uses TRBV24-1 with TRBJ2-7; 7 bases line up with TRBD1. V shed 4 bases, J shed 0 bases, and the junction held 5 bases outside the gene matches. CDR1 and CDR2 (germline): KGHDR, SFDVKD. This CDR3 comprises 15 residues. DNA for the CDR3: TGTGCCACCAGTGACCCCCGACAGGGCTCCTACGAGCAGTACTTC. Amino acids: CATSDPRQGSYEQYF.

This clonotype showed up just a few times. This chain connects TRBV7-2 to TRBJ2-3; 9 bases agree with TRBD2. The ends lost 1 base at V and 6 bases at J; junction bases unmatched: 5. Germline V CDR1 and CDR2: SGHTA, FQGNSA. The CDR3 length is 15 residues. The CDR3 nucleotides read TGTGCCAGCAGCTTAGATGGCGGGGGGGCGGATACGCAGTATTTT. Protein sequence: CASSLDGGGADTQYF. The complete variable domain, with remaining parts taken from reference TRBV7-2 and TRBJ2-3, reads GAGVSQSPSNKVTEKGKDVELRCDPISGHTALYWYRQSLGQGLEFLIYFQGNSAPDKSGLPSDRFSAERTGGSVSTLTIQRTQQEDSAVYLCASSLDGGGADTQYFGPGTRLTVL.

This clonotype was seen at least ten times. V and J are TRBV18 and TRBJ1-6, with D possibly being TRBD1 (5 bases). The CDR3 spans 15 residues. Per the germline V gene, CDR1 is KGHSH and CDR2 is LQKENI. V was shortened by 1 base and J by 7 bases, with 11 bases between the two germline ends. CDR3 protein: CASSPRGAENSPLHF. CDR3 in DNA: TGTGCCAGCTCACCACGCGGGGCGGAGAATTCACCCCTCCACTTT.

V gene TRBV7-2 combines with J gene TRBJ2-5; D possibly matches TRBD1 or TRBD2 (5 bases each). The CDR3 is made up of 15 amino acids. V shed 3 bases and J shed 6 bases, with 17 bases lying between them. From germline, CDR1 is SGHTA and CDR2 FQGNSA. In nucleotides, the CDR3 is TGTGCCAGCAGCTTGCCCGGACGAGGGGTAAAGACCCAGTACTTC. Protein product: CASSLPGRGVKTQYF.

This clonotype appeared many times. CDR3 bases: TGTGCCAGCAGCTTACAGCCGGGACAGGGCGACTATGGCTACACCTTC. Translation gives CASSLQPGQGDYGYTF. The chain joins TRBV7-9 to TRBJ1-2; 9 nucleotides agree with TRBD1. V shed 2 bases and J 3 bases; nucleotides not matched to a gene: 7. Germline CDR1 and CDR2: SEHNR and FQNEAQ (reference sequence). The CDR3 contains 16 residues.

This clonotype was seen ten or more times. This chain uses TRBV10-3 with TRBJ2-1; TRBD2 is a possible D gene (7 bases). CDR3 size: 13 residues. Germline V gene data show CDR1 as ENHRY and CDR2 as SYGVKD. Trimming took 0 bases from V and 12 from J, leaving 12 bases between them. The CDR3 DNA is TGTGCCATCAGTGAGTCGGGGGGGCAACGGCAGTTCTTC. Translated: CAISESGGQRQFF.

This clonotype came up a few times. The V call is TRBV4-3, the J call TRBJ1-2; TRBD1 agrees at 12 bases. The CDR3 is 17 residues long. The germline V gene has CDR1 LGHNA and CDR2 YSLEER. The ends lost 4 bases at V and 8 bases at J; junction bases unmatched: 14. CDR3 loop: CASSRPGQGAGYEGYTF. The CDR3 DNA reads as TGCGCCAGCAGCCGCCCGGGACAGGGGGCGGGTTATGAAGGCTACACCTTC.

This clonotype turned up a few times. The gene calls are TRBV10-3 and TRBJ1-6; no reliable D call. This CDR3 has 12 amino acids. V shed 6 bases and J shed 5 bases, with 5 bases lying between them. CDR1 and CDR2 (germline): ENHRY, SYGVKD. The CDR3 DNA reads as TGTGCCATCAGGCCTGATAATTCACCCCTCCACTTT. Translated, it gives CAIRPDNSPLHF.

The chain recombines TRBV14 with TRBJ2-7; 11 bases are a match to TRBD1. In germline, CDR1 is SGHDN, CDR2 FVKESK. The ends lost 3 bases at V and 5 bases at J; junction bases unmatched: 9. The CDR3 sequence is 16 residues long. The CDR3 bases are TGTGCCAGCAGCCACCTTCCCCCGGACAGGGGGCACGAGCAGTACTTC. Its protein product is CASSHLPPDRGHEQYF.

This clonotype was observed a few times. J is TRBJ1-2 and V is TRBV20-1; 9 positions match TRBD1. CDR1 DFQATT and CDR2 SNEGSKA come from the germline V gene (reference sequence). This CDR3 contains 14 residues. With V trimmed by 5 bases and J by 4 bases, 8 bases remained unmatched. Here the CDR3 DNA reads TGCAGTGCTCCCCGGGACAGGGCAGGCTATGGCTACACCTTC. It codes for CSAPRDRAGYGYTF.

This clonotype was seen a few times. A read error is possible here, since a much larger clone lies one base away. V gene TRBV6-6 combines with J gene TRBJ2-7; tentative D call: TRBD2 (6 bases). V lost 8 bases and J lost 5, with 16 bases in between. The CDR3 has 13 residues. CDR1 is MNHNY and CDR2 is SVGAGI in the germline V gene (reference sequence). The CDR3 spells CASSRGKVDEQYF. The CDR3 coding sequence is TGTGCCAGCTCTCGGGGGAAGGTCGACGAGCAGTACTTC.

The J gene is TRBJ1-5, the V gene TRBV1; no check of the table's D call, TRBD1, against the DNA was made. TRBV1 counts as a pseudogene. The CDR3 contains 14 residues. In DNA, the CDR3 is TGCACCAGCAGCCCTAGGGCGAGCAGACGGCCCCAGCATTTT. As protein: CTSSPRASRRPQHF.

This clonotype was recorded at least ten times. This chain uses TRBV20-1 with TRBJ2-1; D ambiguous. Trimming removed 3 bases from V and 7 bases from J, with 7 bases in between. Germline assignment: CDR1 DFQATT and CDR2 SNEGSKA (reference sequence). The CDR3 runs 11 residues. The CDR3 sequence: CSARGSNEQFF. Here the CDR3 DNA reads TGCAGTGCTAGGGGGTCGAATGAGCAGTTCTTC.